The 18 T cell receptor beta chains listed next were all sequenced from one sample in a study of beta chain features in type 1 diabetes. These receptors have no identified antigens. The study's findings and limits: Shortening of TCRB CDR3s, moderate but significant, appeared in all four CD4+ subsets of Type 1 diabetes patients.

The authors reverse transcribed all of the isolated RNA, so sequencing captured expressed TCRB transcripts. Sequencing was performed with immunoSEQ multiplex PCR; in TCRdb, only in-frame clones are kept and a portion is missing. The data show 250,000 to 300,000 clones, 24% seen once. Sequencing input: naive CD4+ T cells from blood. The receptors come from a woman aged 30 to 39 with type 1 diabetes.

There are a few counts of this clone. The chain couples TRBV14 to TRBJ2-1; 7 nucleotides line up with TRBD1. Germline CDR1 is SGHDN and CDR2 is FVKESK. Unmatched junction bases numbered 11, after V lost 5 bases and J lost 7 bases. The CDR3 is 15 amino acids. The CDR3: CASSSLTGLSNEQFF. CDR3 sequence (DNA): TGTGCCAGCAGCTCCCTGACAGGGTTGAGTAATGAGCAGTTCTTC.

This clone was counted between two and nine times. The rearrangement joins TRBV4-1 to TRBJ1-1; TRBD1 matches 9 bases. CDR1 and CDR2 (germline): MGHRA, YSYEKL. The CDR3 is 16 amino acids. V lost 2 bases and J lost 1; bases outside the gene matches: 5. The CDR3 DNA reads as TGCGCCAGCAGCCAACGGGGGGACAGGGCGAACACTGAAGCTTTCTTT. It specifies CASSQRGDRANTEAFF.

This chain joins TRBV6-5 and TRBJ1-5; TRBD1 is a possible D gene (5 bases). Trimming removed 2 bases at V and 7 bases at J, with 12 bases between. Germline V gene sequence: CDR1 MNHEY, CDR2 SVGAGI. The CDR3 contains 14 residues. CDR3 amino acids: CASSYGQGGQPQHF. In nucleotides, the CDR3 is TGTGCCAGCAGTTACGGGCAGGGAGGCCAGCCCCAGCATTTT.

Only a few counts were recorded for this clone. The CDR3 spells CASSLDKGGDYEQYF. For the CDR3, the DNA is TGCGCCAGCAGCCTAGATAAGGGGGGGGACTACGAGCAGTACTTC. The gene calls are TRBV4-1 and TRBJ2-7, with a weak D call TRBD2 (7 bases). Germline assignment: CDR1 MGHRA and CDR2 YSYEKL. CDR3 size: 15 residues. V was cut by 4 bases and J by 3 bases, with 16 bases left in between.

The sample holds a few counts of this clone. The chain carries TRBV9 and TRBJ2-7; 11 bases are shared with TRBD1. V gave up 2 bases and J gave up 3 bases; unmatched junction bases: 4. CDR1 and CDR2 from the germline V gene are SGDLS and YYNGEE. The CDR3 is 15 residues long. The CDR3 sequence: CASSVGGQGGYEQYF. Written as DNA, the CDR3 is TGTGCCAGCAGCGTTGGGGGACAGGGGGGCTACGAGCAGTACTTC.

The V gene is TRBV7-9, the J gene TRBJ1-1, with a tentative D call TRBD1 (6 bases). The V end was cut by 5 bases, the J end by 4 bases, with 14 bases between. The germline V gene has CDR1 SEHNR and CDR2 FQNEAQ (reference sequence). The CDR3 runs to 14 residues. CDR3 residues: CASSMAGVVTEAFF. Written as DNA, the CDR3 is TGTGCCAGCAGCATGGCAGGGGTTGTCACTGAAGCTTTCTTT.

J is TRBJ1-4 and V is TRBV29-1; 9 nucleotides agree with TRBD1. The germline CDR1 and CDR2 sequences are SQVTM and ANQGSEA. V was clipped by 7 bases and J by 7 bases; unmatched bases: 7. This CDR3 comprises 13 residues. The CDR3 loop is CSGHGTGSEKLFF. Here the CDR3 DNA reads TGCAGCGGCCACGGGACAGGGTCTGAAAAACTGTTTTTT.

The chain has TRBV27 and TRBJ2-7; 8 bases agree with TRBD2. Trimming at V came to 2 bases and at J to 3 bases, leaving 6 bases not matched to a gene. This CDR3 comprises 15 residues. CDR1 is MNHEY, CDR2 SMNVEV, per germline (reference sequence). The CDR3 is CASSLRTSSNYEQYF. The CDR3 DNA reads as TGTGCCAGCAGTTTAAGGACTAGCTCAAACTACGAGCAGTACTTC.

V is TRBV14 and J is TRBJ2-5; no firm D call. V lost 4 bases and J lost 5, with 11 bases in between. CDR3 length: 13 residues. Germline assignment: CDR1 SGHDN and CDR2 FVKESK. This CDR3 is CASSPSPGETQYF. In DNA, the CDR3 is TGTGCCAGCAGCCCGTCCCCCGGGGAGACCCAGTACTTC. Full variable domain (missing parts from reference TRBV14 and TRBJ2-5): EAGVTQFPSHSVIEKGQTVTLRCDPISGHDNLYWYRRVMGKEIKFLLHFVKESKQDESGMPNNRFLAERTGGTYSTLKVQPAELEDSGVYFCASSPSPGETQYFGPGTRLLVL.

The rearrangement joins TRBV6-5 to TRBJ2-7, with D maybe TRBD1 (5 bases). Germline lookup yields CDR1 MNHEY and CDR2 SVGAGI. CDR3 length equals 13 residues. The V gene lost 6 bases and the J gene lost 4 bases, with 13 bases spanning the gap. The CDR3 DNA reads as TGTGCCAGCAGCGAAGGGGCTCTTTACGAGCAGTACTTC. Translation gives CASSEGALYEQYF.

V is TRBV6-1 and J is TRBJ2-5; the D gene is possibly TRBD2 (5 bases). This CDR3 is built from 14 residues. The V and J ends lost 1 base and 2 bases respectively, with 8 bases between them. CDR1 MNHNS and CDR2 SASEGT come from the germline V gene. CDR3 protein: CASSEGGPQETQYF. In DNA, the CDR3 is TGTGCCAGCAGTGAAGGCGGGCCGCAAGAGACCCAGTACTTC.

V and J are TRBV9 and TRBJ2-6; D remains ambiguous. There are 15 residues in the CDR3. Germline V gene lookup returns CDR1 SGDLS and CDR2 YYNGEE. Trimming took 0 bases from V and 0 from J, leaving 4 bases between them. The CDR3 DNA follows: TGTGCCAGCAGCGTAGCCCACTCTGGGGCCAACGTCCTGACTTTC. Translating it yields CASSVAHSGANVLTF.

The DNA for the CDR3 is TGTGCCAGCAGCTTGGCCCCTAGCGGATCCACAGATACGCAGTATTTT. Translated: CASSLAPSGSTDTQYF. The V call is TRBV5-4, the J call TRBJ2-3; 7 nucleotides align to TRBD2. Germline V gene sequence: CDR1 SGHNT, CDR2 YYREEE (reference sequence). The CDR3 is 16 amino acids. With 0 bases clipped from V and 2 bases from J, the junction kept 6 bases outside the gene matches.

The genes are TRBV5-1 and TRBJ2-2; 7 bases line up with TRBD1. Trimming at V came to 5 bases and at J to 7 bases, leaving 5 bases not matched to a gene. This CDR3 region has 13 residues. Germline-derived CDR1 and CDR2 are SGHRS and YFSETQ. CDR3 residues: CASREGGRGELFF. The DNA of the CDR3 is TGCGCCAGCAGAGAAGGGGGCCGCGGGGAGCTGTTTTTT.

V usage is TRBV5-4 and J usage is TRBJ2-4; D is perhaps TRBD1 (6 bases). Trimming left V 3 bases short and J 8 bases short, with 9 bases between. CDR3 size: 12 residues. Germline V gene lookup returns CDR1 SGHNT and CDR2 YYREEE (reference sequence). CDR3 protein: CASSSYRDIQYF. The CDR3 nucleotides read TGTGCCAGCAGCTCCTACAGGGACATTCAGTACTTC.

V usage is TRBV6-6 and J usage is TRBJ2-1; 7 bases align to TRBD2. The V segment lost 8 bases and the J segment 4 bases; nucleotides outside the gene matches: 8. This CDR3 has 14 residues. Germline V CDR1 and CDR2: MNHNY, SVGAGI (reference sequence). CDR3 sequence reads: CASVRGSPYNEQFF. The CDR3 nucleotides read TGTGCCAGCGTCCGCGGGAGTCCTTACAATGAGCAGTTCTTC.

The CDR3 DNA sequence: TGCGCCTCCTCTCAATCGGTTATGAACACTGAAGCTTTCTTT. Protein product: CASSQSVMNTEAFF. The V and J genes are TRBV4-1 and TRBJ1-1; D gene unclear. The CDR3 is 14 residues long. CDR1 is MGHRA and CDR2 is YSYEKL in the germline V gene. V lost 11 bases to trimming and J lost 0 bases, with 16 bases between them.

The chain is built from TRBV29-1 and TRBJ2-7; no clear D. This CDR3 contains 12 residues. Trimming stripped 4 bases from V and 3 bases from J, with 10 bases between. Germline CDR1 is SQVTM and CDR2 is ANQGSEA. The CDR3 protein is CSVGKESYEQYF. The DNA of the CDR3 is TGCAGCGTTGGGAAGGAGAGCTACGAGCAGTACTTC.